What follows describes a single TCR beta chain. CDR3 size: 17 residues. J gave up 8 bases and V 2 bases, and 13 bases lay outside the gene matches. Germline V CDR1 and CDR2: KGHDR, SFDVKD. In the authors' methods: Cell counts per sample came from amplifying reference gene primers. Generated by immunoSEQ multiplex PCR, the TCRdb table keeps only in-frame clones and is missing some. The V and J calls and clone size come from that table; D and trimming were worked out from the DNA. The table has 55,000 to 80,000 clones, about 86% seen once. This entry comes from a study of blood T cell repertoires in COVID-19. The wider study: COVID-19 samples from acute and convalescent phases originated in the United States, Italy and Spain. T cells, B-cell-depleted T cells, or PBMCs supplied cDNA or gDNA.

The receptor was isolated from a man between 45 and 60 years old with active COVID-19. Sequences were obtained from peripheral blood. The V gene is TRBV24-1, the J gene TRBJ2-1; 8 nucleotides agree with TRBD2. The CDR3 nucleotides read TGTGCCACCAGTGATTCAGCTCGGGCGGGGGGTATATATGAGCAGTTCTTC. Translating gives CATSDSARAGGIYEQFF.